This T cell receptor beta chain was identified during a study of blood T cells in healthy people across ages. For this clonotype: The target antigen is unknown.

Study-wide results and caveats: The recorded TCR beta diversity per million T cells decreased in a roughly linear manner with age. Diversity figures based on one million T cells were deemed too low.

The CDR3 sequence is 14 residues long. Germline values: CDR1 MGHRA, CDR2 YSYEKL. The germline V and J ends were trimmed by 1 base and 5 bases, with 9 bases remaining between them. A second roughly 6 to 12 cycle PCR used barcoded and J-beta primers. MiXCR, applied by TCRdb to the 5' RACE reads, yields one record per CDR3 protein. Found here are about 830,000 distinct CDR3 sequences, more than 45% of them singletons; the top ten hold over 20%. The sample providers were healthy Caucasian people from Russia, aged about 6 to 90. The sequenced sample was blood. V gene TRBV4-1 combines with J gene TRBJ2-1, with unresolved D. The receptor's source is a man aged 25 to 45 in good health. In nucleotides, the CDR3 is TGCGCCAGCAGCCAAGTCCGAGAAGACAATGAGCAGTTCTTC. Residues: CASSQVREDNEQFF.